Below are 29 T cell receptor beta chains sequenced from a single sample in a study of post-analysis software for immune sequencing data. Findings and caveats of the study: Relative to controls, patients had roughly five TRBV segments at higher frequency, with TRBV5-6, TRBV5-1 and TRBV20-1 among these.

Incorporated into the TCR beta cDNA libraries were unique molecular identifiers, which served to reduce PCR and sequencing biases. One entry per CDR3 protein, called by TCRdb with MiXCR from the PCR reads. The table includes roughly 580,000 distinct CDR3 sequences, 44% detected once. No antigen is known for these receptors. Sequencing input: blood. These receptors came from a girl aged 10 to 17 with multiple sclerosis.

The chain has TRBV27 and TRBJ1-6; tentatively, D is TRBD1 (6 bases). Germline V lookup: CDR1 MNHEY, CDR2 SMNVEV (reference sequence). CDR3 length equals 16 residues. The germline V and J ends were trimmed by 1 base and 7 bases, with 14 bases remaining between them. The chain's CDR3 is CASSLLRTGANSPLHF. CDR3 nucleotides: TGTGCCAGCAGTTTATTAAGAACGGGGGCGAATTCACCCCTCCACTTT.

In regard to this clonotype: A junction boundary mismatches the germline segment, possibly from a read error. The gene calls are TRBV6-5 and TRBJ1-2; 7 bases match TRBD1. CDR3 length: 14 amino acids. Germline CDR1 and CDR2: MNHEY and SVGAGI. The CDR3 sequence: CASRYLQGNYGYTF. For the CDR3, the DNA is TGTGCCAGCAGGTACTTACAGGGGAACTATGGCTACACCTTC.

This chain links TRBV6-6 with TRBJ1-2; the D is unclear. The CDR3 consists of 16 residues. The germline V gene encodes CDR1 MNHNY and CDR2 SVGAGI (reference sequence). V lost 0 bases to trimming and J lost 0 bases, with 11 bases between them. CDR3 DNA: TGTGCCAGCAGTTACTCGTCGGGTTTAGCTAACTATGGCTACACCTTC. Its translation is CASSYSSGLANYGYTF.

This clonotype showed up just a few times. Here the CDR3 DNA reads TGCAGTGCTAGCACTAGCGGGAGCAGCTACGAGCAGTACTTC. Translated: CSASTSGSSYEQYF. The rearrangement joins TRBV20-1 to TRBJ2-7; TRBD2 matches 11 bases. This CDR3 contains 14 residues. Germline assignment: CDR1 DFQATT and CDR2 SNEGSKA (reference sequence). With 3 bases clipped from V and 3 bases from J, the junction kept 4 bases outside the gene matches.

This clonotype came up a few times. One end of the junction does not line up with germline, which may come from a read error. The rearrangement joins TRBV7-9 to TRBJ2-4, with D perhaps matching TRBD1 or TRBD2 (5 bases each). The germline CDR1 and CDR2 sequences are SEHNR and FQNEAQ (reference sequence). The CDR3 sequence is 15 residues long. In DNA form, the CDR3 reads TGTGCCGGCAGCTTAGAATGGGACGCCAAAAACATTCAGTACTTC. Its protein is CAGSLEWDAKNIQYF.

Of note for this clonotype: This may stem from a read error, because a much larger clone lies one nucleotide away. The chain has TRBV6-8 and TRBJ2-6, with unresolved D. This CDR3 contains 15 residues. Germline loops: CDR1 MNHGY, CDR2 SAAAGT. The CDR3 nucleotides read TGTACCACTCGACGGAAACGGCCCGGGGCCAACGTCCTGACTTTC. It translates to CTTRRKRPGANVLTF.

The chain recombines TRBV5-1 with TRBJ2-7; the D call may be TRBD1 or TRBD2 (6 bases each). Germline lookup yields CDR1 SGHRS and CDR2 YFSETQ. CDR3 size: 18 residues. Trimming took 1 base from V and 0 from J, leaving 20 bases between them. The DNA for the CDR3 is TGCGCCAGCAGCTTGTGGGGGCGAATTAGCGGCAGCTCCTACGAGCAGTACTTC. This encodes CASSLWGRISGSSYEQYF.

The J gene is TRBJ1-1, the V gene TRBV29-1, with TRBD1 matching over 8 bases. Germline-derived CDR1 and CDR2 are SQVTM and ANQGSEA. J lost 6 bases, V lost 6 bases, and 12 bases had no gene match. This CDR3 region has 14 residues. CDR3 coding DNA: TGCAGCGTCAAGGGACAGGTCCAAGCGGCTGAAGCTTTCTTT. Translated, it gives CSVKGQVQAAEAFF.

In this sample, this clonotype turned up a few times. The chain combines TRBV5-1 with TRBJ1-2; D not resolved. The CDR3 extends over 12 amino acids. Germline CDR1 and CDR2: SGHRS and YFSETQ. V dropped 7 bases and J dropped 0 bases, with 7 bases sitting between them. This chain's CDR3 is CASRAANYGYTF. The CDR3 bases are TGCGCCAGCCGGGCAGCTAACTATGGCTACACCTTC.

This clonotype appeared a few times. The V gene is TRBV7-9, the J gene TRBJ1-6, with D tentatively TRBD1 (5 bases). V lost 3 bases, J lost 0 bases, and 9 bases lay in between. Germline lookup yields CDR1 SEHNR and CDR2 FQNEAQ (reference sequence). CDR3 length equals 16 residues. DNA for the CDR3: TGTGCCAGCAGCTTCTGGACAACCTCCTATAATTCACCCCTCCACTTT. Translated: CASSFWTTSYNSPLHF.

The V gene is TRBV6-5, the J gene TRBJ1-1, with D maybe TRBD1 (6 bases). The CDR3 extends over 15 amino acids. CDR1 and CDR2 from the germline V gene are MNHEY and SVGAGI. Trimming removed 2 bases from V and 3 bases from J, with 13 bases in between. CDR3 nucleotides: TGTGCCAGCAGTTACCTGACAGGAACCTACACTGAAGCTTTCTTT. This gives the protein CASSYLTGTYTEAFF.

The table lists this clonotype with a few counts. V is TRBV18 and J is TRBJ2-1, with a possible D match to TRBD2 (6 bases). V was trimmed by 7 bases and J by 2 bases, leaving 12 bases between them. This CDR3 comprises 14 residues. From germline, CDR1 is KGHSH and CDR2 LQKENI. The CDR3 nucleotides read TGTGCCAGCTGGGGGGACCGAACCTACAATGAGCAGTTCTTC. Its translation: CASWGDRTYNEQFF. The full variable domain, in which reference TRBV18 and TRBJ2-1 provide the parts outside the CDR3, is NAGVMQNPRHLVRRRGQEARLRCSPMKGHSHVYWYRQLPEEGLKFMVYLQKENIIDESGMPKERFSAEFPKEGPSILRIQQVVRGDSAAYFCASWGDRTYNEQFFGPGTRLTVL.

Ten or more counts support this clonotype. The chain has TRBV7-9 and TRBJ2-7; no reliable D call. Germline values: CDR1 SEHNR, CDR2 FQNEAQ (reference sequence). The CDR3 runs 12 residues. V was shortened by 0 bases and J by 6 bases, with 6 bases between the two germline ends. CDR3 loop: CASSLASGEQYF. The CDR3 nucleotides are TGTGCCAGCAGCTTAGCCTCAGGCGAGCAGTACTTC.

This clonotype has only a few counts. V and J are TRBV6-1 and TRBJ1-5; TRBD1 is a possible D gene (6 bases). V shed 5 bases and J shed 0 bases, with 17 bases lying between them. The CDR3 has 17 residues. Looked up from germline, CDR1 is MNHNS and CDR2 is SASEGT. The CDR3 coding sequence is TGTGCCAGCAGTCCGGACAGCGTAGCGCTTAGCAATCAGCCCCAGCATTTT. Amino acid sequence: CASSPDSVALSNQPQHF.

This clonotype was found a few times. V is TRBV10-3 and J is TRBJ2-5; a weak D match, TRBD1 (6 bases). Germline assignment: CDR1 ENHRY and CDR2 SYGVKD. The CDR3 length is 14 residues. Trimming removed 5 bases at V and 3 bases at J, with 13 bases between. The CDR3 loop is CAISKQQGEETQYF. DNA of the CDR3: TGTGCCATCAGTAAACAACAGGGAGAAGAGACCCAGTACTTC.

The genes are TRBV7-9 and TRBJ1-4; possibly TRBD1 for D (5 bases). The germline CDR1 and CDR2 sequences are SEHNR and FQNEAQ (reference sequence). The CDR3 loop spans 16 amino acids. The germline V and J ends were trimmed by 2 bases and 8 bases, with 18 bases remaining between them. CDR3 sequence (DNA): TGTGCCAGCAGCTTATATTATCACAGGCAAGACGAAAAACTGTTTTTT. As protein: CASSLYYHRQDEKLFF.

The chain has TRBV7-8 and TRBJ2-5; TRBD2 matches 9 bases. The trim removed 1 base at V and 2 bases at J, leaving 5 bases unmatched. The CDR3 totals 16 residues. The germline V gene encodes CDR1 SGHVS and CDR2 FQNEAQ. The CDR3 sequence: CASSLGSGGFQETQYF. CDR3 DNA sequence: TGTGCCAGCAGCTTAGGTAGCGGGGGTTTTCAAGAGACCCAGTACTTC.

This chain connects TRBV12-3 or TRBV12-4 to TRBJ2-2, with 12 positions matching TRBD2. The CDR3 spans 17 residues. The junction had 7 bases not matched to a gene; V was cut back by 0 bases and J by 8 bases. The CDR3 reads CASSLALAGGSRGELFF. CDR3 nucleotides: TGTGCCAGCAGTTTAGCGCTAGCGGGAGGGTCCAGAGGGGAGCTGTTTTTT.

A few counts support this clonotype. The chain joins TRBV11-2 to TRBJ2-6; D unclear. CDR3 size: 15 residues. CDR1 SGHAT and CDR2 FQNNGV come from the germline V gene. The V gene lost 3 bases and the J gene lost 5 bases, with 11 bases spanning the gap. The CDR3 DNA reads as TGTGCCAGCAGCTTTTTGGGATTCTGGGCCAACGTCCTGACTTTC. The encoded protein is CASSFLGFWANVLTF.

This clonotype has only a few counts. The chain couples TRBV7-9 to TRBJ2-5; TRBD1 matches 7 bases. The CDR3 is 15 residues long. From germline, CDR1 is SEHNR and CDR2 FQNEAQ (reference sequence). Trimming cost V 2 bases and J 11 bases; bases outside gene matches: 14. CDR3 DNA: TGTGCCAGCAGCTTAAGTGGGACAGTCCCTGTCGGGCAGTACTTC. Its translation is CASSLSGTVPVGQYF.

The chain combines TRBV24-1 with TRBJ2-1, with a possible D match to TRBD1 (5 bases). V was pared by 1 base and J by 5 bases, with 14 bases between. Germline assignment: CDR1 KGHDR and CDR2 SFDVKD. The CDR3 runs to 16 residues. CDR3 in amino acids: CATSDFQGRDHNEQFF. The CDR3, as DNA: TGTGCCACCAGTGATTTCCAGGGCAGGGATCACAATGAGCAGTTCTTC.

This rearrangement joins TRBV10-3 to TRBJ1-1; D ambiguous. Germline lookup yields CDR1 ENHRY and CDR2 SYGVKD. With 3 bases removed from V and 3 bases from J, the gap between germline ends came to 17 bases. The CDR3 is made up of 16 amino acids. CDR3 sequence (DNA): TGTGCCATCAGTGATGGACGGGGAGGCCGGGACACTGAAGCTTTCTTT. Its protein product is CAISDGRGGRDTEAFF.

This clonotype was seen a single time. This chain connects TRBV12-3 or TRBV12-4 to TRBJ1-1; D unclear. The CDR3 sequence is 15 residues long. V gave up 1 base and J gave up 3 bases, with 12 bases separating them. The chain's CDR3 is CASSLGPNADTEAFF. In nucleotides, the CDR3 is TGTGCCAGCAGTTTAGGTCCCAACGCGGACACTGAAGCTTTCTTT.

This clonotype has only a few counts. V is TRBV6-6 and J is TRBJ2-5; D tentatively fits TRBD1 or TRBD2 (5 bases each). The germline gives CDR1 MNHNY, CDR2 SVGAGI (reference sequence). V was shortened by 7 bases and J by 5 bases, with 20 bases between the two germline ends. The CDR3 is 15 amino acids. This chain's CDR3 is CASTPGHRMGETQYF. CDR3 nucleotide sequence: TGTGCCAGCACCCCGGGGCACAGAATGGGTGAGACCCAGTACTTC.

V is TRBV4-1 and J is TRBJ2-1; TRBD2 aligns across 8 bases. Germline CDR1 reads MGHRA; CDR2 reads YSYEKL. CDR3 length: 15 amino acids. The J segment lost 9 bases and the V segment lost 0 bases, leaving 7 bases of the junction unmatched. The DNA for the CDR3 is TGCGCCAGCAGCCAAGAAGCGGGAGTTACCAGTGAGCAGTTCTTC. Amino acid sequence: CASSQEAGVTSEQFF.

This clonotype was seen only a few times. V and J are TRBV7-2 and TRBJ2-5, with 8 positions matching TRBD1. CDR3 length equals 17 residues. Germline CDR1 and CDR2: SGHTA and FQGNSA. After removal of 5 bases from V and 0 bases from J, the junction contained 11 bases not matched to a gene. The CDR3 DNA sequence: TGTGCCAGCAGCGGTCAGGGGGCAGGACGGGACCAAGAGACCCAGTACTTC. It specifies CASSGQGAGRDQETQYF.

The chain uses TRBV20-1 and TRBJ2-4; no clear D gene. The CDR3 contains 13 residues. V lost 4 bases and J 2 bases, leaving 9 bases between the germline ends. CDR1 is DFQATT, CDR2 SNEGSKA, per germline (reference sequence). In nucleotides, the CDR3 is TGCAGTGCTAAAGAAGGTTCCAAAAACATTCAGTACTTC. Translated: CSAKEGSKNIQYF.

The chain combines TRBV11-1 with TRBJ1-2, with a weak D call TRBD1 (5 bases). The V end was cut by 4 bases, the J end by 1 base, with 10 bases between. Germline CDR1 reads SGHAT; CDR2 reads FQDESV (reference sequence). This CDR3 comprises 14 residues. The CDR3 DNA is TGTGCCAGCAGCTATTCAGGGAATAACTATGGCTACACCTTC. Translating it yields CASSYSGNNYGYTF.

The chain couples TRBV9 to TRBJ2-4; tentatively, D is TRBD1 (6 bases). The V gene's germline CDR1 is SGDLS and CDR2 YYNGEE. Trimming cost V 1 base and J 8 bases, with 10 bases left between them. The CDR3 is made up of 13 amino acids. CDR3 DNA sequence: TGTGCCAGCAGCGTAACACAGGGTGACATTCAGTACTTC. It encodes CASSVTQGDIQYF.